This is a list of T cell receptor beta chains from one sample in a study of T-cell memory formation after mild COVID-19. MiXCR, applied by TCRdb to the 5' RACE reads, yields one record per CDR3 protein. The profile shows around 300,000 distinct CDR3 sequences, roughly 13% of them singletons. The specimen sequenced was PBMCs or a T cell subset sorted from them (not recorded which). The receptor set was obtained from a man in his late teens or twenties who had mild COVID-19 (a few samples of this study predate the infection). Cell type and time point are not known. CDR3s include the opening cysteine and the closing phenylalanine or tryptophan. The order of the fields is clone size, D gene, V gene, J gene, CDR3 protein, CDR3 DNA. A D gene is named only where the DNA matches it firmly. Clone size is stated in some rows and not others, as once, few, many or a class when expanded.

clone_size: many
d_call: .
v_call: TRBV12-3/TRBV12-4
j_call: TRBJ2-2
cdr3_aa: CASSFFQGSTGELFF
cdr3_nt: TGTGCCAGCAGTTTTTTCCAGGGAAGCACCGGGGAGCTGTTTTTT

clone_size: .
d_call: .
v_call: TRBV10-3
j_call: TRBJ1-1
cdr3_aa: CAISSGMNTEAFF
cdr3_nt: TGTGCCATCAGTTCAGGGATGAACACTGAAGCTTTCTTT

clone_size: .
d_call: TRBD2
v_call: TRBV7-9
j_call: TRBJ2-3
cdr3_aa: CASIFTSGISTDTQYF
cdr3_nt: TGTGCCAGCATCTTCACTAGCGGGATTAGCACAGATACGCAGTATTTT

clone_size: many
d_call: .
v_call: TRBV5-1
j_call: TRBJ2-3
cdr3_aa: CASSASGGDTQYF
cdr3_nt: TGCGCCAGCAGCGCCTCAGGGGGGGATACGCAGTATTTT

clone_size: .
d_call: .
v_call: TRBV27
j_call: TRBJ2-5
cdr3_aa: CASSSRAVQETQYF
cdr3_nt: TGTGCCAGCAGTTCAAGAGCGGTACAAGAGACCCAGTACTTC

clone_size: .
d_call: .
v_call: TRBV19
j_call: TRBJ1-5
cdr3_aa: CASTIGGPSNQPQHF
cdr3_nt: TGTGCCAGTACCATAGGGGGTCCGAGCAATCAGCCCCAGCATTTT

clone_size: .
d_call: .
v_call: TRBV10-3
j_call: TRBJ1-2
cdr3_aa: CAIRTSSGSNYGYTF
cdr3_nt: TGTGCCATCAGGACATCATCCGGTTCCAACTATGGCTACACCTTC

clone_size: few
d_call: TRBD1
v_call: TRBV24-1
j_call: TRBJ2-3
cdr3_aa: CATSDLVGGEADTQYF
cdr3_nt: TGTGCCACCAGTGATTTGGTAGGGGGCGAAGCAGATACGCAGTATTTT

clone_size: many
d_call: .
v_call: TRBV7-6
j_call: TRBJ2-1
cdr3_aa: CASSPVVLGGHNEQFF
cdr3_nt: TGTGCCAGCAGCCCCGTTGTTTTGGGGGGGCACAATGAGCAGTTCTTC

clone_size: few
d_call: .
v_call: TRBV6-2/TRBV6-3
j_call: TRBJ2-5
cdr3_aa: CASSSTSPETQYF
cdr3_nt: TGTGCCAGCAGCTCTACTAGTCCGGAGACCCAGTACTTC

clone_size: few
d_call: .
v_call: TRBV20-1
j_call: TRBJ2-5
cdr3_aa: CSARVLSPLGTQYF
cdr3_nt: TGCAGTGCTAGAGTTCTGTCCCCTCTCGGGACCCAGTACTTC

clone_size: few
d_call: TRBD1
v_call: TRBV6-6
j_call: TRBJ2-3
cdr3_aa: CASSSGQGGSWATQYF
cdr3_nt: TGTGCCAGCAGCTCGGGACAGGGAGGCAGTTGGGCTACGCAGTATTTT

clone_size: .
d_call: .
v_call: TRBV20-1
j_call: TRBJ1-6
cdr3_aa: CSARDRGRNSPLHF
cdr3_nt: TGCAGTGCTAGAGATAGGGGGAGGAATTCACCCCTCCACTTT

clone_size: few
d_call: .
v_call: TRBV12-5
j_call: TRBJ1-1
cdr3_aa: CASGNAPVAWNTEAFF
cdr3_nt: TGTGCTAGTGGCAACGCGCCGGTTGCTTGGAACACTGAAGCTTTCTTT

clone_size: many
d_call: .
v_call: TRBV5-1
j_call: TRBJ1-2
cdr3_aa: CASSLMGDYGYTF
cdr3_nt: TGCGCCAGCAGCTTGATGGGCGACTATGGCTACACCTTC

clone_size: many
d_call: .
v_call: TRBV27
j_call: TRBJ2-5
cdr3_aa: CASSVRREETQYF
cdr3_nt: TGTGCCAGCAGTGTAAGGCGGGAAGAGACCCAGTACTTC

clone_size: many
d_call: .
v_call: TRBV6-4
j_call: TRBJ2-2
cdr3_aa: CASSEANTGELFF
cdr3_nt: TGTGCCAGCAGTGAGGCGAACACCGGGGAGCTGTTTTTT

clone_size: many
d_call: TRBD2
v_call: TRBV4-3
j_call: TRBJ2-5
cdr3_aa: CASARASGGNQETQYF
cdr3_nt: TGCGCCAGCGCCAGGGCTAGCGGGGGAAACCAAGAGACCCAGTACTTC

clone_size: many
d_call: .
v_call: TRBV4-3
j_call: TRBJ2-7
cdr3_aa: CASSQDYGPYEQYF
cdr3_nt: TGCGCCAGCAGCCAAGATTACGGCCCCTACGAGCAGTACTTC

clone_size: .
d_call: .
v_call: TRBV15
j_call: TRBJ2-1
cdr3_aa: CATSRDRGAHNEQFF
cdr3_nt: TGTGCCACCAGCAGAGACAGGGGGGCCCACAATGAGCAGTTCTTC

clone_size: .
d_call: TRBD1
v_call: TRBV3-1
j_call: TRBJ2-5
cdr3_aa: CASSHRDRGRETQYF
cdr3_nt: TGTGCCAGCAGCCATCGGGACAGGGGACGGGAGACCCAGTACTTC

clone_size: few
d_call: TRBD1
v_call: TRBV7-3
j_call: TRBJ2-2
cdr3_aa: CASSYGTGGATGELFF
cdr3_nt: TGTGCCAGCAGTTACGGGACAGGGGGCGCGACCGGGGAGCTGTTTTTT

clone_size: once
d_call: TRBD2
v_call: TRBV5-1
j_call: TRBJ2-7
cdr3_aa: CASSPSGGVYEQYF
cdr3_nt: TGCGCCAGCAGCCCCTCGGGGGGGGTTTACGAGCAGTACTTC

clone_size: .
d_call: .
v_call: TRBV12-3/TRBV12-4
j_call: TRBJ2-1
cdr3_aa: CASSLGDSSFF
cdr3_nt: TGTGCCAGCAGTTTGGGGGACTCTTCTTTCTTC

clone_size: .
d_call: TRBD2
v_call: TRBV4-3
j_call: TRBJ2-3
cdr3_aa: CASSQETSGGISYTDTQYF
cdr3_nt: TGCGCCAGCAGCCAGGAGACTAGCGGGGGGATCTCTTACACAGATACGCAGTATTTT

clone_size: many
d_call: .
v_call: TRBV24-1
j_call: TRBJ2-5
cdr3_aa: CATSDDTRVQETQYF
cdr3_nt: TGTGCCACCAGTGATGACACCAGGGTCCAAGAGACCCAGTACTTC

clone_size: .
d_call: TRBD2
v_call: TRBV7-9
j_call: TRBJ2-3
cdr3_aa: CASSFTSGISTDTQYF
cdr3_nt: TGTGCCAGCAGCTTCACTAGCGGGATTAGCACAGATACGCAGTATTTT

clone_size: .
d_call: TRBD2
v_call: TRBV12-3/TRBV12-4
j_call: TRBJ2-3
cdr3_aa: CASSLWAGLAGGPDTQYF
cdr3_nt: TGTGCCAGCAGCCTTTGGGCGGGACTAGCGGGGGGGCCAGATACGCAGTATTTT

clone_size: many
d_call: .
v_call: TRBV4-1
j_call: TRBJ1-2
cdr3_aa: CASRPTPHGLYGYTF
cdr3_nt: TGCGCCAGCAGACCGACCCCCCACGGACTCTATGGCTACACCTTC

clone_size: .
d_call: .
v_call: TRBV4-3
j_call: TRBJ1-2
cdr3_aa: CASSQDGPYGYTF
cdr3_nt: TGCGCCAGCAGCCAAGACGGACCCTATGGCTACACCTTC

clone_size: many
d_call: .
v_call: TRBV6-2/TRBV6-3
j_call: TRBJ1-1
cdr3_aa: CASSYLGPEAFF
cdr3_nt: TGTGCCAGCAGTTACCTGGGTCCTGAAGCTTTCTTT

clone_size: few
d_call: .
v_call: TRBV5-1
j_call: TRBJ1-1
cdr3_aa: CASSWAGLNTEAFF
cdr3_nt: TGCGCCAGCAGCTGGGCAGGACTCAACACTGAAGCTTTCTTT

clone_size: few
d_call: TRBD2
v_call: TRBV10-1
j_call: TRBJ2-1
cdr3_aa: CASSDPGTSSYNEQFF
cdr3_nt: TGCGCCAGCAGCGACCCCGGGACTAGCTCCTACAATGAGCAGTTCTTC

clone_size: few
d_call: .
v_call: TRBV7-3
j_call: TRBJ2-1
cdr3_aa: CASSTQGGVNEQFF
cdr3_nt: TGTGCCAGCAGCACCCAGGGGGGGGTTAATGAGCAGTTCTTC

clone_size: .
d_call: TRBD1
v_call: TRBV7-8
j_call: TRBJ2-5
cdr3_aa: CASSSTRTGDRGVETQYF
cdr3_nt: TGTGCCAGCAGCTCGACCCGAACAGGGGACAGGGGCGTAGAGACCCAGTACTTC

clone_size: few
d_call: .
v_call: TRBV7-3
j_call: TRBJ2-2
cdr3_aa: CASSSFMNGELFF
cdr3_nt: TGTGCCAGCAGCTCCTTCATGAACGGGGAGCTGTTTTTT

clone_size: .
d_call: TRBD1
v_call: TRBV29-1
j_call: TRBJ1-2
cdr3_aa: CSAQKSGGRVGYTF
cdr3_nt: TGCAGCGCGCAGAAGTCAGGGGGCAGAGTGGGCTACACCTTC

clone_size: few
d_call: .
v_call: TRBV10-2
j_call: TRBJ1-1
cdr3_aa: CASRWTGGNTEAFF
cdr3_nt: TGCGCCAGCAGATGGACGGGGGGAAACACTGAAGCTTTCTTT

clone_size: .
d_call: TRBD1
v_call: TRBV27
j_call: TRBJ2-5
cdr3_aa: CARLRQGITYQETQYF
cdr3_nt: TGTGCCAGATTACGACAGGGGATCACCTACCAAGAGACCCAGTACTTC

clone_size: .
d_call: .
v_call: TRBV5-1
j_call: TRBJ2-1
cdr3_aa: CASSKEGLSGGSHNEQFF
cdr3_nt: TGCGCCAGCAGTAAAGAGGGCCTCAGTGGTGGATCCCACAATGAGCAGTTCTTC

clone_size: .
d_call: .
v_call: TRBV12-3/TRBV12-4
j_call: TRBJ2-2
cdr3_aa: CASNWRGTGELFF
cdr3_nt: TGTGCCAGCAACTGGCGGGGCACCGGGGAGCTGTTTTTT

clone_size: many
d_call: .
v_call: TRBV7-2
j_call: TRBJ1-2
cdr3_aa: CASSPYTLYGYTF
cdr3_nt: TGTGCCAGCAGCCCGTACACTCTCTATGGCTACACCTTC

clone_size: few
d_call: .
v_call: TRBV25-1
j_call: TRBJ2-2
cdr3_aa: CASSPGEDTGELFF
cdr3_nt: TGTGCCAGCAGTCCGGGGGAGGACACCGGGGAGCTGTTTTTT

clone_size: .
d_call: .
v_call: TRBV4-3
j_call: TRBJ1-4
cdr3_aa: CASSQRGTGFTNEKLFF
cdr3_nt: TGCGCCAGCAGCCAGAGGGGTACAGGGTTTACTAATGAAAAACTGTTTTTT

clone_size: .
d_call: .
v_call: TRBV6-6
j_call: TRBJ1-1
cdr3_aa: CASSQTGHTEAFF
cdr3_nt: TGTGCCAGCAGTCAGACAGGACACACTGAAGCTTTCTTT

clone_size: .
d_call: .
v_call: TRBV12-3/TRBV12-4
j_call: TRBJ2-5
cdr3_aa: CASSLVASLETQYF
cdr3_nt: TGTGCCAGCAGTTTAGTCGCCTCCTTGGAGACCCAGTACTTC

clone_size: few
d_call: TRBD1
v_call: TRBV6-2/TRBV6-3
j_call: TRBJ2-5
cdr3_aa: CASSYLDREGQTQYF
cdr3_nt: TGTGCCAGCAGTTACCTAGACAGGGAAGGACAGACCCAGTACTTC

clone_size: .
d_call: .
v_call: TRBV9
j_call: TRBJ2-4
cdr3_aa: CASSVSGENIQYF
cdr3_nt: TGTGCCAGCAGCGTATCAGGGGAAAACATTCAGTACTTC